This is a list of T cell receptor beta chains from one sample in a study of shared clonotypes between healthy human individuals. The repertoire was sequenced with immunoSEQ multiplex PCR; TCRdb's copy has only in-frame clones and lacks some. The sample has around 2,000,000 clones; 95% are singletons. Sample: naive CD4+ T cells sorted from blood. All receptors derive from a man aged 18 to 30 in good health. The CDR3 runs from the conserved cysteine through the conserved F or W. A D gene is named only where the DNA matches it firmly. Only some rows state a clone size, as once, few, many or a class for expanded clones.

13 . TRBJ2-3 TRBV10-3 . CAINGFQTDTQYF TGTGCCATCAATGGGTTTCAGACAGATACGCAGTATTTT
14 . TRBJ2-3 TRBV5-1 TRBD2 CASSKREATDTQYF TGCGCCAGCAGCAAGCGGGAGGCCACAGATACGCAGTATTTT
15 . TRBJ2-5 TRBV7-9 . CASSLDGALQETQYF TGTGCCAGCAGCTTAGACGGGGCCCTCCAAGAGACCCAGTACTTC
11 . TRBJ1-5 TRBV28 . CASSEMRPQHF TGTGCCAGCAGTGAGATGCGGCCCCAGCATTTT
14 once TRBJ2-7 TRBV11-1 TRBD1 CASSPGTGLYEQYF TGTGCCAGCAGCCCCGGGACAGGGTTATACGAGCAGTACTTC
13 once TRBJ2-7 TRBV5-1 . CASSLAGLYEQYF TGCGCCAGCAGCTTGGCCGGTTTGTACGAGCAGTACTTC
13 once TRBJ2-3 TRBV30 . CAWDTRLGDTQYF TGTGCCTGGGATACCCGGTTGGGAGATACGCAGTATTTT
16 . TRBJ2-1 TRBV6-6 TRBD2 CASSAAGLAGANEQFF TGTGCCAGCAGCGCGGCCGGACTAGCGGGGGCCAATGAGCAGTTCTTC
13 . TRBJ2-5 TRBV27 . CASSAPWGETQYF TGTGCCAGCAGTGCCCCCTGGGGAGAGACCCAGTACTTC
15 . TRBJ2-1 TRBV5-4 TRBD2 CASSPTSGTYNEQFF TGTGCCAGCAGCCCTACTAGCGGGACTTACAATGAGCAGTTCTTC
13 few TRBJ1-2 TRBV28 . CATKRGPNYGYTF TGTGCAACCAAAAGGGGACCTAACTATGGCTACACCTTC
15 . TRBJ2-7 TRBV30 TRBD1 CAWSPSGQGGPEQYF TGTGCCTGGAGTCCATCGGGACAGGGGGGGCCCGAGCAGTACTTC
15 . TRBJ1-1 TRBV18 . CASSPPASDNTEAFF TGTGCCAGCTCACCACCGGCGTCGGACAACACTGAAGCTTTCTTT
15 . TRBJ1-2 TRBV7-6 . CASSPMGEVTYGYTF TGTGCCAGCAGCCCAATGGGTGAAGTAACCTATGGCTACACCTTC
14 . TRBJ2-5 TRBV10-2 . CASSRGREGETQYF TGCGCCAGCAGTCGGGGACGAGAGGGAGAGACCCAGTACTTC
9 . TRBJ1-3 TRBV20-1 . CSPGNTIYF TGCAGCCCTGGAAACACCATATATTTT
14 once TRBJ2-5 TRBV18 . CASSPPGTRETQYF TGTGCCAGCTCACCACCGGGGACAAGGGAGACCCAGTACTTC
14 . TRBJ2-7 TRBV6-1 . CASSAGLGSYEQYF TGTGCCAGCAGTGCCGGACTGGGGTCCTACGAGCAGTACTTC
14 . TRBJ2-2 TRBV5-1 . CASSLRENTGELFF TGCGCCAGCAGCTTAAGGGAGAACACCGGGGAGCTGTTTTTT
12 . TRBJ2-7 TRBV2 . CASGIRVNEQYF TGTGCCAGCGGGATCAGGGTCAACGAGCAGTACTTC
16 . TRBJ2-3 TRBV9 . CASSVAFRDSTETQYF TGTGCCAGCAGCGTAGCTTTTCGGGACTCCACGGAGACGCAGTATTTT
15 . TRBJ1-2 TRBV28 . CASSRTSLGNYGYTF TGTGCCAGCAGTCGGACTTCATTGGGGAACTATGGCTACACCTTC
14 . TRBJ2-5 TRBV12-5 . CASGVRKGQETQYF TGTGCTAGTGGGGTTCGAAAGGGGCAAGAGACCCAGTACTTC
12 once TRBJ1-2 TRBV7-9 . CASSLDNYGYTF TGTGCCAGCAGCTTAGATAACTATGGCTACACCTTC
15 . TRBJ1-2 TRBV28 TRBD1 CASSQEDRARHGYTF TGTGCCAGCAGTCAGGAGGACAGGGCTCGTCATGGCTACACCTTC
14 . TRBJ2-7 TRBV6-5 TRBD2 CASSYTSGSYEQYF TGTGCCAGCAGTTATACTAGCGGGAGCTACGAGCAGTACTTC
14 . TRBJ2-5 TRBV5-1 . CASSPITRRETQYF TGCGCCAGCAGCCCGATCACGCGGCGAGAGACCCAGTACTTC
14 . TRBJ1-1 TRBV7-9 . CASSFRGAGTEAFF TGTGCCAGCAGCTTTAGGGGCGCGGGTACTGAAGCTTTCTTT
13 . TRBJ2-7 TRBV7-2 . CASSLGFSYEQYF TGTGCCAGCAGCTTAGGCTTTTCCTACGAGCAGTACTTC
13 . TRBJ2-7 TRBV18 . CASSLQDLGEQYF TGTGCCAGCTCACTACAGGACTTAGGGGAGCAGTACTTC
13 . TRBJ1-5 TRBV10-1 . CASSESGNQPQHF TGCGCCAGCAGTGAGTCGGGGAATCAGCCCCAGCATTTT
18 . TRBJ1-1 TRBV30 . CAWTQGTAGRRADTEAFF TGTGCCTGGACTCAAGGCACGGCAGGGCGCCGTGCCGACACTGAAGCTTTCTTT
14 once TRBJ1-5 TRBV6-1 . CAGSQGGSYQPQHF TGTGCCGGATCCCAAGGCGGCTCCTATCAGCCCCAGCATTTT